The T cell receptor (beta chain) described here comes from a study of T-cell reconstitution after alpha-beta-depleted transplantation in children. The CDR3 contains 14 residues. Germline-derived CDR1 and CDR2 are SGHRS and YFSETQ. Trimming took off 2 bases at V and 6 bases at J, with 12 bases between the two ends. Construction of the TCRbeta library involved unique molecular identifiers. MiXCR, run by TCRdb on the PCR reads, gives a single entry per CDR3 protein. In the table there are some 400,000 distinct CDR3 sequences, about a fifth of which are singletons. Sequencing used PBMCs from the stem cell graft donor, obtained from the stem cell graft. This chain joins TRBV5-1 and TRBJ2-1; weak D call: TRBD2 (5 bases). This receptor was identified in a human donor who donated a stem cell graft to a child with acute myeloid leukemia. The CDR3, as DNA: TGCGCCAGCAGCTTAGGGCTAGCCGTCAATGAGCAGTTCTTC. Translating gives CASSLGLAVNEQFF. Supplemented by reference TRBV5-1 and TRBJ2-1, the full variable domain reads KAGVTQTPRYLIKTRGQQVTLSCSPISGHRSVSWYQQTPGQGLQFLFEYFSETQRNKGNFPGRFSGRQFSNSRSEMNVSTLELGDSALYLCASSLGLAVNEQFFGPGTRLTVL.